Listed below are T cell receptor beta chains from one sample, sequenced in a study of PD-1 blockade in classical Hodgkin lymphoma. Sequencing was performed with immunoSEQ multiplex PCR; in TCRdb, only in-frame clones are kept and a portion is missing. Of around 27,000 clones in the sample, about 89% were seen once. The specimen sequenced was peripheral blood mononuclear cells (PBMCs). The source is a human donor with classical Hodgkin lymphoma. Each CDR3 is given with its conserved first and last residue. D genes are given only for firm matches. Rows give clone size only sometimes, using once, few, many, or a class for an expanded clone.

V gene	J gene	clone size	D gene	CDR3 protein	CDR3 DNA
TRBV19	TRBJ2-1	NA	TRBD1	CASSIQGASWNEQFF	TGTGCCAGTAGTATTCAGGGGGCTTCATGGAATGAGCAGTTCTTC
TRBV10-2	TRBJ2-5	NA	TRBD2	CASSPSGRPKGQETQYF	TGCGCCAGCTCCCCTAGCGGGAGGCCCAAAGGTCAAGAGACCCAGTACTTC
TRBV18	TRBJ2-3	few	TRBD2	CASSGDYRTDTQYF	TGTGCCAGCTCAGGGGACTATCGCACAGATACGCAGTATTTT
TRBV28	TRBJ1-2	NA	TRBD1	CASTTDRGSIYGYTF	TGTGCCAGCACCACGGACAGGGGCTCGATCTATGGCTACACCTTC
TRBV7-9	TRBJ2-1	few	NA	CASSGWSGRDYNEQFF	TGTGCCAGCAGCGGTTGGTCAGGGCGAGACTACAATGAGCAGTTCTTC
TRBV7-2	TRBJ2-7	NA	NA	CASSLGIEQYF	TGTGCCAGCAGCTTAGGGATCGAGCAGTACTTC
TRBV19	TRBJ1-2	NA	TRBD1	CASSPQGAYGYTF	TGTGCCAGTAGTCCTCAGGGGGCGTATGGCTACACCTTC
TRBV6-1	TRBJ1-1	NA	NA	CASSERAGEEDEAFF	TGTGCCAGCAGTGAACGGGCGGGGGAAGAGGATGAAGCTTTCTTT
TRBV15	TRBJ2-1	NA	NA	CATSTRAGSGNEQFF	TGTGCCACCAGCACCAGGGCGGGTTCAGGCAATGAGCAGTTCTTC
TRBV10-3	TRBJ2-2	NA	NA	CAISFAGTELTGELFF	TGTGCCATCAGTTTCGCCGGGACGGAACTCACCGGGGAGCTGTTTTTT
TRBV6-1	TRBJ1-1	NA	TRBD1	CASRRQGAGEAFF	TGTGCCAGCAGAAGACAGGGGGCCGGTGAAGCTTTCTTT
TRBV10-1	TRBJ1-5	NA	NA	CASSSGSDQPQHF	TGCGCCAGCAGTTCAGGCTCGGATCAGCCCCAGCATTTT
TRBV5-1	TRBJ2-3	NA	NA	CASSSGQATDTQYF	TGCGCCAGCAGCTCGGGACAAGCCACAGATACGCAGTATTTT
TRBV5-4	TRBJ2-2	few	TRBD2	CATLAGGPGTGELFF	TGTGCCACGCTAGCGGGAGGGCCGGGCACCGGGGAGCTGTTTTTT
TRBV6-1	TRBJ2-7	NA	TRBD2	CASSALPSGGYEQYF	TGTGCCAGCAGTGCGTTGCCTAGCGGGGGGTACGAGCAGTACTTC
TRBV29-1	TRBJ2-7	NA	NA	CSVETGIGTSYEQYF	TGCAGCGTTGAAACCGGTATCGGGACCTCCTACGAGCAGTACTTC
TRBV4-2	TRBJ2-1	NA	NA	CASSQDLYRGSGRDPRRSYNEQFF	TGTGCCAGCAGCCAAGATCTCTACAGGGGGAGCGGGAGAGACCCCCGCCGCTCCTACAATGAGCAGTTCTTC
TRBV6-1	TRBJ1-5	NA	NA	CASSPPGGGPQHF	TGTGCCAGCAGTCCCCCAGGCGGCGGGCCCCAGCATTTT
TRBV9	TRBJ2-2	NA	TRBD2	CASAPGGRESSGELFF	TGTGCCTCCGCCCCGGGAGGCAGGGAGTCGTCCGGGGAGCTGTTTTTT
TRBV10-3	TRBJ2-1	NA	TRBD2	CAISRLAADPNEQFF	TGTGCCATCAGTCGACTAGCGGCGGACCCCAATGAGCAGTTCTTC
TRBV7-6	TRBJ1-1	NA	TRBD1	CASSPRTGGTEAFF	TGTGCCAGCAGCCCTCGGACAGGGGGGACTGAAGCTTTCTTT
TRBV11-3	TRBJ2-3	NA	NA	CASSADSSTDTQYF	TGTGCCAGCAGCGCAGATTCGAGCACAGATACGCAGTATTTT
TRBV28	TRBJ1-3	NA	TRBD1	CASSLPTGSGNTIYF	TGTGCCAGCAGCCTACCGACAGGGTCTGGAAACACCATATATTTT
TRBV11-2	TRBJ2-3	NA	TRBD2	CASSRLAGATDTQYF	TGTGCCAGCAGCAGACTAGCGGGGGCGACAGATACGCAGTATTTT
TRBV2	TRBJ2-5	NA	TRBD1	CASGRQGGLETQYF	TGTGCCAGCGGCCGACAGGGCGGTTTGGAGACCCAGTACTTC
TRBV6-1	TRBJ1-1	NA	NA	CASSAAGLNTEAFF	TGTGCCAGCAGTGCGGCAGGGCTGAACACTGAAGCTTTCTTT
TRBV28	TRBJ2-7	once	NA	CASSPTGTPYEQYF	TGTGCCAGCAGTCCCACAGGGACCCCCTACGAGCAGTACTTC
TRBV18	TRBJ1-5	NA	NA	CASSGGQAPVPQHF	TGTGCCAGCTCCGGGGGGCAGGCTCCGGTGCCCCAGCATTTT
TRBV28	TRBJ1-6	NA	NA	CASSLGGTNSPLHF	TGTGCCAGCAGTCTCGGGGGAACGAATTCACCCCTCCACTTT
TRBV19	TRBJ1-5	NA	NA	CASSIYGNQPQHF	TGTGCCAGTAGTATATACGGGAATCAGCCCCAGCATTTT
TRBV7-2	TRBJ2-2	NA	TRBD2	CASLAGQNTGELFF	TGTGCCAGCCTAGCGGGCCAGAACACCGGGGAGCTGTTTTTT
TRBV28	TRBJ1-4	NA	NA	CATRRSGATEKLFF	TGTGCCACCCGGAGGTCGGGGGCGACAGAAAAACTGTTTTTT
TRBV7-9	TRBJ2-3	NA	TRBD1	CASSWTGDGTQYF	TGTGCCAGCAGCTGGACAGGGGATGGGACGCAGTATTTT
TRBV4-1	TRBJ1-3	NA	NA	CASSQERGGGNTIYF	TGCGCCAGCAGCCAAGAGAGGGGAGGTGGAAACACCATATATTTT
TRBV7-2	TRBJ2-3	NA	TRBD2	CASSLAGESFDTQYF	TGTGCCAGCAGTCTAGCGGGAGAGAGTTTCGATACGCAGTATTTT
TRBV5-1	TRBJ2-2	NA	NA	CASSRAGSGNTGELFF	TGCGCCAGCAGCAGGGCCGGCTCGGGCAACACCGGGGAGCTGTTTTTT
TRBV19	TRBJ2-7	NA	TRBD1	CASSGDSVLGEQYF	TGTGCCAGTAGTGGGGACAGCGTCCTGGGCGAGCAGTACTTC
TRBV25-1	TRBJ2-7	NA	NA	CASSNRFGSYEQYF	TGTGCCAGCAGCAACCGATTTGGAAGCTACGAGCAGTACTTC
TRBV5-4	TRBJ2-1	NA	NA	CASSPTSGTYSYNEQFF	TGTGCCAGCAGCCCTACCTCCGGGACGTACTCCTACAATGAGCAGTTCTTC
TRBV9	TRBJ2-1	NA	TRBD2	CASSVVGLAGGYNEQFF	TGTGCCAGCAGCGTAGTTGGGCTAGCGGGAGGGTACAATGAGCAGTTCTTC
TRBV28	TRBJ1-1	once	NA	CASSPINQGTSEAFF	TGTGCCAGCAGCCCTATTAATCAGGGAACGTCTGAAGCTTTCTTT
TRBV28	TRBJ2-3	once	NA	CASSLTGARTDTQYF	TGTGCCAGCAGCCTCACTGGGGCGCGCACAGATACGCAGTATTTT
TRBV28	TRBJ1-2	once	NA	CASSAVATYGYTF	TGTGCCAGCAGCGCGGTTGCCACCTATGGCTACACCTTC
TRBV19	TRBJ2-5	once	NA	CASSTVYSGETQYF	TGTGCCAGTAGTACCGTATACTCGGGGGAGACCCAGTACTTC
TRBV10-1	TRBJ2-5	NA	NA	CASSESTVGRPETQYF	TGCGCCAGCAGTGAGTCGACGGTCGGCAGGCCGGAGACCCAGTACTTC
TRBV6-1	TRBJ2-5	NA	NA	CASSDPGTGHRQETQYF	TGTGCCAGCAGTGATCCTGGGACCGGCCACAGGCAAGAGACCCAGTACTTC
TRBV19	TRBJ2-7	NA	NA	CASSPGRRVEQYF	TGTGCCAGTAGCCCAGGGCGAAGGGTAGAGCAGTACTTC
TRBV7-6	TRBJ2-5	NA	NA	CASSPLGGETQYF	TGTGCCAGCAGCCCGTTGGGGGGAGAGACCCAGTACTTC